Listed below are T cell receptor beta chains from one sample, sequenced in a study of human T cells and chemical hapten exposure. TCRdb ran MiXCR on the RACE reads and lists one entry per CDR3 protein. The profile covers 180,000 or so distinct CDR3 sequences, with 20% to 25% appearing a single time and approximately 6.4% taken by the ten largest. The specimen comprised whole blood, sampled in connection with sensitization to the hapten diphenylcyclopropenone (DPC). These receptors all stem from a woman in her 50s with alopecia areata. Some clones in this sample may be carry-over from other donors' samples. CDR3s include the opening cysteine and the closing phenylalanine or tryptophan. Fields, in order: clone size, J gene, D gene, V gene, CDR3 protein, CDR3 DNA. The D gene is left open where the match is weak. The size entry is marked missing in some rows and otherwise reads once, few, many or a size class.

>few|TRBJ1-2|TRBD1|TRBV5-6
CASSPPDGTGNYGYTF
TGTGCCAGCAGCCCCCCGGACGGGACAGGAAACTATGGCTACACCTTC
>NA|TRBJ1-2|NA|TRBV19
CASSSTDTRIQRALFDGYTF
TGTGCCAGTAGTTCGACGGACACCCGTATCCAACGGGCGTTATTCGATGGCTACACCTTC
>NA|TRBJ1-3|NA|TRBV5-1
CASSLAGTYSGNTIYF
TGCGCCAGCAGCTTGGCGGGGACATACTCTGGAAACACCATATATTTT
>NA|TRBJ1-1|NA|TRBV18
CASSPPAGEAFF
TGTGCCAGCTCCCCCCCCGCCGGCGAAGCTTTCTTT
>few|TRBJ2-5|TRBD2|TRBV10-3
CAITPSGSQETQYF
TGTGCCATCACTCCTAGCGGGTCCCAAGAGACCCAGTACTTC
>few|TRBJ2-1|TRBD2|TRBV10-2
CASSVPSGSSYNEQFF
TGCGCCAGCAGTGTCCCTAGCGGGAGTTCCTACAATGAGCAGTTCTTC
>NA|TRBJ1-1|NA|TRBV10-3
CATGWASRNRLEGAFF
TGTGCCACAGGGTGGGCTAGCCGAAACCGCCTGGAGGGAGCTTTCTTT
>NA|TRBJ2-1|TRBD2|TRBV4-2
CVSSQEMASGQRDEQFF
TGTGTCAGCAGCCAAGAGATGGCTAGCGGACAACGGGATGAGCAGTTCTTC
>few|TRBJ2-5|NA|TRBV6-5
CASSYNTGTPEETQYF
TGTGCCAGCAGTTACAACACCGGGACACCCGAAGAGACCCAGTACTTC
>many|TRBJ2-3|TRBD2|TRBV27
CASGASGSEQYF
TGTGCCAGCGGGGCGAGCGGGAGCGAGCAGTATTTT
>few|TRBJ2-7|NA|TRBV14
CASSSAYEQYF
TGTGCCAGCAGCTCCGCCTACGAGCAGTACTTC
>NA|TRBJ2-3|NA|TRBV28
CASSQPSTDTQYF
TGTGCCAGCAGCCAACCATCCACAGATACGCAGTATTTT
>NA|TRBJ2-5|TRBD1|TRBV9
CASSPRQGGPLQETQYF
TGTGCCAGCAGCCCCAGACAGGGGGGACCTCTGCAAGAGACCCAGTACTTC
>many|TRBJ1-2|NA|TRBV12-3/TRBV12-4
CASSLKEGGGYTF
TGTGCCAGCAGTTTGAAAGAAGGCGGTGGCTACACCTTC
>few|TRBJ2-7|TRBD1|TRBV29-1
CSVDGTGLNEQYF
TGCAGCGTTGACGGGACAGGTCTAAACGAGCAGTACTTC
>few|TRBJ1-4|NA|TRBV20-1
CSARLSREKLFF
TGCAGTGCTAGATTAAGCAGGGAAAAACTGTTTTTT
>NA|TRBJ2-3|TRBD2|TRBV19
CASSLREVGDTQYF
TGTGCCAGTAGTCTCCGGGAGGTAGGAGATACGCAGTATTTT
>few|TRBJ2-5|NA|TRBV29-1
CSASWGGPETQYF
TGCAGCGCCTCATGGGGGGGGCCAGAGACCCAGTACTTC
>NA|TRBJ2-1|NA|TRBV5-1
CASRVASGYNEQFF
TGCGCCAGCCGGGTCGCATCCGGCTACAATGAGCAGTTCTTC
>few|TRBJ1-1|TRBD1|TRBV6-1
CASGDRGFTEAFF
TGTGCCAGCGGGGACAGGGGTTTCACTGAAGCTTTCTTT